This TCR beta chain was captured in a study of identical twins. This clonotype turned up a few times. TCRdb analysed the 5' RACE reads with MiXCR anew, one entry per CDR3 protein. The sample has 650,000 to 750,000 distinct CDR3 sequences; around 20% are singletons. V lost 5 bases and J 4 bases, leaving 14 bases between the germline ends. The CDR3 sequence is 14 residues long. These data were likewise used in another study, on T cells expressing NK-cell markers. Turning to that study: CD3+CD56+NKG2C+, CD3+CD56+NKG2C- and CD3+CD56-NKG2C+ T cells, once sorted, supplied the TCR beta repertoires.

The TCR was taken from a woman in her late teens or twenties in good health. The V gene is TRBV12-3 or TRBV12-4, the J gene TRBJ1-1; perhaps TRBD1 as D (6 bases). Sequencing input: PBMCs. The CDR3 DNA is TGTGCCAGCAGTAAACAGGGTTTTGGCACTGAAGCTTTCTTT. Its translation: CASSKQGFGTEAFF.